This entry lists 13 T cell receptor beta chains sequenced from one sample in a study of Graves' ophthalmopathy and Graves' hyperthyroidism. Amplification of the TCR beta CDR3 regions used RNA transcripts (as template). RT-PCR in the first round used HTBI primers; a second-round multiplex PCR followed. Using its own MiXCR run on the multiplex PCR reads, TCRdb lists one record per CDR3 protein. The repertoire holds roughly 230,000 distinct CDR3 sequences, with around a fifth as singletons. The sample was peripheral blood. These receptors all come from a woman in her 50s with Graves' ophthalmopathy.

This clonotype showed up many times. CDR3: CASSWTGTGNYGYTF. The CDR3, as DNA: TGTGCCAGCAGCTGGACCGGGACAGGCAACTATGGCTACACCTTC. V gene TRBV5-6 combines with J gene TRBJ1-2; TRBD1 matches 8 bases. V was clipped by 3 bases and J by 2 bases; unmatched bases: 6. The CDR3 extends over 15 amino acids. Germline V lookup: CDR1 SGHDT, CDR2 YYEEEE.

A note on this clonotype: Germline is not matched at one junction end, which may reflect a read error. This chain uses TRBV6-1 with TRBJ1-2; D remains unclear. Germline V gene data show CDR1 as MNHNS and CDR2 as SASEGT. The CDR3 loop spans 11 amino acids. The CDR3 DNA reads TGTGCCATCAAGGGCGACTATGGCTACATCTTC. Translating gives CAIKGDYGYIF.

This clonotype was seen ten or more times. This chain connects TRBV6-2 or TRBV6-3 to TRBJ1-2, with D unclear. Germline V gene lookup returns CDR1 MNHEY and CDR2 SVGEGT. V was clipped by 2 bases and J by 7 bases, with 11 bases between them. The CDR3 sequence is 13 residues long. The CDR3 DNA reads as TGTGCCAGCAGTTACGTGGCGGGATCTGGCTACACCTTC. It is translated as CASSYVAGSGYTF.

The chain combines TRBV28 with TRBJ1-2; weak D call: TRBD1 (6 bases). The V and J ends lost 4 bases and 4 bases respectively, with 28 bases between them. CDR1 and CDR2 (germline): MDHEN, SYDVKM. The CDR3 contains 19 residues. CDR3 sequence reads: CASSYTKGRGQRVLYGYTF. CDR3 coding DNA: TGTGCCAGCAGTTATACGAAGGGACGTGGACAGCGAGTACTCTATGGCTACACCTTC.

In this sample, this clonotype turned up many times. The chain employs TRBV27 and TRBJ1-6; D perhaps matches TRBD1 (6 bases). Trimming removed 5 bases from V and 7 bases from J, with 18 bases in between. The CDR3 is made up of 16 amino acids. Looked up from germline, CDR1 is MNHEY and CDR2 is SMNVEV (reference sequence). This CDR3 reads CASSSGRGGDNSPLHF. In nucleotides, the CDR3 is TGTGCCAGCAGTAGTGGGAGGGGGGGGGACAATTCACCCCTCCACTTT.

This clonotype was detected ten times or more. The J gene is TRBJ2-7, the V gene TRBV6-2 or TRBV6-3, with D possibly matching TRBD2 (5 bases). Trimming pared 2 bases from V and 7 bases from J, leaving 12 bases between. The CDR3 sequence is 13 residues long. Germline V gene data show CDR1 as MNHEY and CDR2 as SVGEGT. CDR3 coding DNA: TGTGCCAGCAGTTACCCCCCACTAGAGGAGCAGTACTTC. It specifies CASSYPPLEEQYF.

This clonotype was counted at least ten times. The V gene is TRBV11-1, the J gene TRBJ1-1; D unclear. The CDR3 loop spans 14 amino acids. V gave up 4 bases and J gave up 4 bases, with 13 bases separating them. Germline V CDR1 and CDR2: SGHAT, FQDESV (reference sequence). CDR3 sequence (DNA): TGTGCCAGCAGCTCAAATACGGCGGGCACTGAAGCTTTCTTT. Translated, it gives CASSSNTAGTEAFF. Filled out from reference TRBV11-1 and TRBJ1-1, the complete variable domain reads EAEVAQSPRYKITEKSQAVAFWCDPISGHATLYWYRQILGQGPELLVQFQDESVVDDSQLPKDRFSAERLKGVDSTLKIQPAELGDSAMYLCASSSNTAGTEAFFGQGTRLTVV.

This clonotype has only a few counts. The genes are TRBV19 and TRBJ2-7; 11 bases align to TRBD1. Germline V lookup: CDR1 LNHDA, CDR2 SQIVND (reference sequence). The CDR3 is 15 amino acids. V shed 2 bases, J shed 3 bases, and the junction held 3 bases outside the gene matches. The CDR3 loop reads CASSITGTGGYEQYF. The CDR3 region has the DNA TGTGCCAGTAGTATAACCGGGACAGGGGGCTACGAGCAGTACTTC.

The CDR3 is CASRLGRGLAVPYEQYF. The DNA for the CDR3 is TGTGCCAGCAGACTAGGGCGGGGACTAGCGGTCCCCTACGAGCAGTACTTC. This sequence joins TRBV7-8 and TRBJ2-7; 11 nucleotides agree with TRBD2. With V trimmed by 6 bases and J by 2 bases, 12 bases remained unmatched. The CDR3 contains 17 residues. The V gene's germline CDR1 is SGHVS and CDR2 FQNEAQ.

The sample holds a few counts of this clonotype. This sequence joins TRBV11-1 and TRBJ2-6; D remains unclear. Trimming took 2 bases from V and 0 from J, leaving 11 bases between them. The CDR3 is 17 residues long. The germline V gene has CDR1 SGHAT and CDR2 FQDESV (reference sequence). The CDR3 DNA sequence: TGTGCCAGCAGCTTAAATTCCGGAGTCTCTGGGGCCAACGTCCTGACTTTC. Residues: CASSLNSGVSGANVLTF.

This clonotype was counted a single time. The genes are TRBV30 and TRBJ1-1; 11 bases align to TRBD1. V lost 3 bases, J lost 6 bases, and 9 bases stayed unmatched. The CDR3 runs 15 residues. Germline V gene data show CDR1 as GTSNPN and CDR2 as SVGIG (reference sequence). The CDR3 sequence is CAWRPSGQGVPEAFF. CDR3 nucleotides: TGTGCCTGGAGGCCTTCGGGACAGGGGGTTCCTGAAGCTTTCTTT.

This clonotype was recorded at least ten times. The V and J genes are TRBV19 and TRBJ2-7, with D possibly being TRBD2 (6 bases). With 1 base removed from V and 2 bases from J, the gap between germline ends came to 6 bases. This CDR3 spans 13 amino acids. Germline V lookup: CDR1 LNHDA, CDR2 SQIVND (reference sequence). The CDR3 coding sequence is TGTGCCAGTAGTATAGCGGGAGCCTACGAGCAGTACTTC. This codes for CASSIAGAYEQYF.

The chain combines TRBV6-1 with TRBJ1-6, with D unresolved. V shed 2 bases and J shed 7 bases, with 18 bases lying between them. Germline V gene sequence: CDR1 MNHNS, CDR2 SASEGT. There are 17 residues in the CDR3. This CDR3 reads CASSENSPVMSNSPLHF. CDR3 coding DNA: TGTGCCAGCAGTGAAAATTCGCCTGTTATGTCCAATTCACCCCTCCACTTT.